Listed below are T cell receptor beta chains from one sample, sequenced in a study of shared clonotypes between healthy human individuals. Libraries were prepared by immunoSEQ multiplex PCR; TCRdb keeps only in-frame clonotypes and omits some of them. The table shows roughly 2 million clones, with nearly 97% occurring only once. Specimen: naive CD4+ T cells sorted from blood. These receptors originate from a man aged 18 to 35 in good health. CDR3s include the opening cysteine and the closing phenylalanine or tryptophan. Each record gives: clone size, V gene, D gene, J gene, CDR3 protein, CDR3 DNA. A D gene is named only where the DNA matches it firmly. Some rows have no size entry. The others give once, few or many, or a class for an expanded clone.

size: NA; V: TRBV5-1; D: NA; J: TRBJ1-2; CDR3: CASSLDGGNYGYTF; DNA: TGCGCCAGCAGCTTAGACGGGGGGAACTATGGCTACACCTTC
size: NA; V: TRBV12-5; D: NA; J: TRBJ1-1; CDR3: CASVRDKNTEAFF; DNA: TGTGCTAGTGTCCGGGATAAGAACACTGAAGCTTTCTTT
size: NA; V: TRBV2; D: TRBD2; J: TRBJ2-7; CDR3: CASSPIAGDIYEQYF; DNA: TGTGCCAGCAGTCCCATAGCGGGAGATATATACGAGCAGTACTTC
size: NA; V: TRBV6-4; D: NA; J: TRBJ2-5; CDR3: CASSELGAQYF; DNA: TGTGCCAGCAGTGAGCTTGGGGCCCAGTACTTC
size: NA; V: TRBV5-1; D: TRBD1; J: TRBJ2-1; CDR3: CASSLTGVDYNEQFF; DNA: TGCGCCAGCAGCCTGACAGGGGTTGACTACAATGAGCAGTTCTTC
size: NA; V: TRBV19; D: NA; J: TRBJ2-3; CDR3: CASSIVGTDTQYF; DNA: TGTGCCAGTAGTATAGTCGGGACAGATACGCAGTATTTT
size: NA; V: TRBV29-1; D: TRBD1; J: TRBJ1-2; CDR3: CSVEGDRGRNYGYTF; DNA: TGCAGCGTTGAAGGTGACAGGGGCCGGAACTATGGCTACACCTTC
size: NA; V: TRBV29-1; D: NA; J: TRBJ2-3; CDR3: CSGQPTGTDTQYF; DNA: TGCAGCGGACAGCCGACAGGCACAGATACGCAGTATTTT
size: once; V: TRBV2; D: TRBD2; J: TRBJ2-3; CDR3: CASSLTSGTDTQYF; DNA: TGTGCCAGCAGTTTGACTAGCGGCACAGATACGCAGTATTTT
size: NA; V: TRBV15; D: NA; J: TRBJ2-3; CDR3: CATNLAGGTDTQYF; DNA: TGTGCCACCAACCTGGCCGGGGGCACAGATACGCAGTATTTT
size: NA; V: TRBV5-5; D: TRBD2; J: TRBJ2-7; CDR3: CASSLRDYAYEQYF; DNA: TGTGCCAGCAGCTTGAGGGACTATGCCTACGAGCAGTACTTC
size: once; V: TRBV19; D: TRBD1; J: TRBJ2-7; CDR3: CASSIDPTGGEQYF; DNA: TGTGCCAGTAGTATAGACCCTACAGGGGGCGAGCAGTACTTC
size: NA; V: TRBV6-5; D: TRBD1; J: TRBJ2-5; CDR3: CASRDGQGRVETQYF; DNA: TGTGCCAGCAGGGATGGACAGGGGAGGGTAGAGACCCAGTACTTC
size: NA; V: TRBV10-1; D: NA; J: TRBJ2-2; CDR3: CASQRGDTGELFF; DNA: TGCGCCAGCCAAAGGGGGGACACCGGGGAGCTGTTTTTT
size: NA; V: TRBV27; D: NA; J: TRBJ2-1; CDR3: CARPGRNNCLDNEQFF; DNA: TGTGCCAGGCCGGGACGCAATAACTGCCTTGACAATGAGCAGTTCTTC
size: once; V: TRBV30; D: NA; J: TRBJ2-7; CDR3: CAWSPAYEQYF; DNA: TGTGCCTGGAGTCCCGCCTACGAGCAGTACTTC
size: NA; V: TRBV6-6; D: NA; J: TRBJ2-2; CDR3: CASSYSDRNTGELFF; DNA: TGTGCCAGCAGTTACTCCGACAGGAACACCGGGGAGCTGTTTTTT
size: NA; V: TRBV27; D: NA; J: TRBJ1-5; CDR3: CARPPTLLTNQPQHF; DNA: TGTGCCAGACCTCCAACCTTACTAACCAATCAGCCCCAGCATTTT
size: NA; V: TRBV19; D: TRBD2; J: TRBJ2-1; CDR3: CASSIAGGSYNEQFF; DNA: TGTGCCAGTAGTATAGCGGGAGGCAGCTACAATGAGCAGTTCTTC
size: NA; V: TRBV7-2; D: TRBD2; J: TRBJ2-1; CDR3: CASSLSLAGGVGEQFF; DNA: TGTGCCAGCAGCTTAAGTCTAGCGGGGGGGGTAGGTGAGCAGTTCTTC
size: NA; V: TRBV5-1; D: TRBD1; J: TRBJ1-4; CDR3: CASSWGQPNEKLFF; DNA: TGCGCCAGCAGCTGGGGACAGCCTAATGAAAAACTGTTTTTT
size: NA; V: TRBV29-1; D: NA; J: TRBJ1-5; CDR3: CSVIHGLNQPQHF; DNA: TGCAGCGTGATACACGGGCTCAATCAGCCCCAGCATTTT
size: NA; V: TRBV6-5; D: TRBD2; J: TRBJ2-7; CDR3: CASSRRLAVYEQYF; DNA: TGTGCCAGCAGTAGACGACTAGCGGTGTACGAGCAGTACTTC
size: NA; V: TRBV4-1; D: NA; J: TRBJ2-7; CDR3: CASSQDERDRQYF; DNA: TGCGCCAGCAGCCAAGATGAGAGGGACCGGCAGTACTTC
size: NA; V: TRBV25-1; D: NA; J: TRBJ1-3; CDR3: CASKGISGNTIYF; DNA: TGTGCCAGCAAAGGCATCTCTGGAAACACCATATATTTT
size: NA; V: TRBV5-6; D: TRBD1; J: TRBJ1-2; CDR3: CASSLTGEGYTF; DNA: TGTGCCAGCAGCCTGACAGGGGAAGGCTACACCTTC
size: NA; V: TRBV11-2; D: TRBD1; J: TRBJ2-2; CDR3: CASSPGQGATGELFF; DNA: TGTGCCAGCAGCCCGGGACAGGGGGCCACCGGGGAGCTGTTTTTT
size: NA; V: TRBV5-1; D: TRBD1; J: TRBJ1-4; CDR3: CASSTGTGKNEKLFF; DNA: TGCGCCAGCAGCACGGGGACAGGGAAAAATGAAAAACTGTTTTTT